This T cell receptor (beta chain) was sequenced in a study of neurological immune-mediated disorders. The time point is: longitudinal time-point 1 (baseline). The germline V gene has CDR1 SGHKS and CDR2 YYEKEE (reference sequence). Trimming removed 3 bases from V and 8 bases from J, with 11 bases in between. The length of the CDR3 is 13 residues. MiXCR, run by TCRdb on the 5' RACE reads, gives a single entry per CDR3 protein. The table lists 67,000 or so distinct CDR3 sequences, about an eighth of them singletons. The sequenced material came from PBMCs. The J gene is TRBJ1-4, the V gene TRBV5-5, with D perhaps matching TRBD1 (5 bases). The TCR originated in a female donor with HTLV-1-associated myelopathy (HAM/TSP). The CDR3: CASSWGGDEKLFF. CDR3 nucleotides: TGTGCCAGCAGCTGGGGGGGGGACGAAAAACTGTTTTTT.